This entry concerns a single TCR beta chain. Its antigen is as yet unknown. These data belong to a study of vaccination effects on CD4 cells after COVID-19. Study-level findings and limits: Convalescents' post-vaccination spike-reactive clones were chiefly new, vaccine-induced ones.

The protocol was immunoSEQ multiplex PCR, while the TCRdb copy is restricted to in-frame clones and leaves out a portion. The sample contains 70,000 or so clones, over 60% of which appear only once. CDR3 length: 16 amino acids. V gave up 4 bases and J gave up 1 base, with 17 bases separating them. Germline lookup yields CDR1 SNHLY and CDR2 FYNNEI. Sequencing followed a ViraFEST assay step that expanded antigen-specific CD4+ T cells with viral peptide pools. Following 10 days of culture, CD4+ T cells were isolated. Their SARS-CoV-2 infection, verified by PCR, occurred between March and December 2020. HIV-1 Nef peptide pool stimulation served as negative control.

This chain links TRBV2 with TRBJ2-7, with D perhaps given as TRBD1 or TRBD2 (5 bases each). The clonotype was recovered from a human donor who had a prior SARS-CoV-2 infection. Source: CD4+ T cells from PBMCs cultured with HIV peptides, taken before COVID-19 vaccination. The subset is: HIV-1 Nef peptide pool negative control/reference culture. CDR3 loop: CASSGRLGPSSYEQYF. The CDR3, as DNA: TGTGCCAGCAGTGGTCGTTTGGGACCGTCGTCCTACGAGCAGTACTTC.